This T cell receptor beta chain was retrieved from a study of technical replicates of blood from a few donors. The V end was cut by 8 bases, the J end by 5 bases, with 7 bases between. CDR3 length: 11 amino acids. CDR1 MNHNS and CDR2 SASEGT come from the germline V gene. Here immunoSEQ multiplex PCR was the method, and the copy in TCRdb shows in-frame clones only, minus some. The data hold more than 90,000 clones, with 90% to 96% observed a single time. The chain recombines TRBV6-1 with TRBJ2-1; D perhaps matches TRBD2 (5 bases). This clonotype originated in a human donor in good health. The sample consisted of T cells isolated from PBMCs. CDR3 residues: CASRGDNEQFF. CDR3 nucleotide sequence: TGTGCCAGCCGGGGAGACAATGAGCAGTTCTTC.